The 19 T cell receptor beta chains given below trace back to one sample, sequenced in a study of OX40 agonist ivuxolimab in advanced cancers. Here immunoSEQ multiplex PCR was the method, and the copy in TCRdb shows in-frame clones only, minus some. The data hold under 85,000 clones, with approximately 86% observed a single time. Material: CD4+ or CD8+ T cells sorted from blood, obtained in a trial of the OX40 agonist ivuxolimab. The receptor set was obtained from an adult with an advanced solid tumor such as melanoma, head and neck, liver or kidney cancer.

The J gene is TRBJ1-4, the V gene TRBV14; tentatively, D is TRBD1 (5 bases). Germline V gene lookup returns CDR1 SGHDN and CDR2 FVKESK. The V gene lost 0 bases and the J gene lost 7 bases, with 12 bases spanning the gap. This CDR3 comprises 15 residues. CDR3 protein: CASSQETGVVEKLFF. CDR3 DNA sequence: TGTGCCAGCAGCCAAGAGACGGGGGTGGTTGAAAAACTGTTTTTT.

This clone was detected only a few times. This chain links TRBV7-3 with TRBJ1-1; D unclear. CDR1 is SGHTA, CDR2 FQGTGA, per germline. V lost 2 bases to trimming and J lost 1 base, with 5 bases between them. The CDR3 loop spans 13 amino acids. The CDR3 loop is CASSLGWNTEAFF. DNA for the CDR3: TGTGCCAGCAGCTTAGGGTGGAACACTGAAGCTTTCTTT.

V usage is TRBV6-4 and J usage is TRBJ1-4, with D unresolved. The CDR3 contains 18 residues. Germline CDR1 reads MRHNA; CDR2 reads SNTAGT. Trimming stripped 5 bases from V and 0 bases from J, with 19 bases between. The CDR3 DNA reads as TGTGCCAGCAGTTTCCGCACCGGGCAAAGTACAACTAATGAAAAACTGTTTTTT. Encoded protein: CASSFRTGQSTTNEKLFF.

V usage is TRBV28 and J usage is TRBJ2-4, with D tentatively TRBD2 (5 bases). The CDR3 loop spans 15 amino acids. In germline, CDR1 is MDHEN, CDR2 SYDVKM. Trimming pared 3 bases from V and 8 bases from J, leaving 17 bases between. The CDR3 here is CASSFRRLRVYIQYF. Written as DNA, the CDR3 is TGTGCCAGCAGTTTCCGACGACTGAGGGTTTACATTCAGTACTTC. Using reference TRBV28 and TRBJ2-4 for the parts outside the CDR3, the full variable domain is DVKVTQSSRYLVKRTGEKVFLECVQDMDHENMFWYRQDPGLGLRLIYFSYDVKMKEKGDIPEGYSVSREKKERFSLILESASTNQTSMYLCASSFRRLRVYIQYFGAGTRLSVL.

This rearrangement joins TRBV27 to TRBJ1-2, with a tentative D call TRBD1 (5 bases). Germline CDR1 and CDR2: MNHEY and SMNVEV (reference sequence). Trimming removed 6 bases from V and 3 bases from J, with 17 bases in between. This CDR3 has 15 amino acids. CDR3 sequence: CASSLVGGSDYGYTF. The CDR3 DNA sequence: TGTGCCAGCAGCCTCGTGGGGGGATCGGACTATGGCTACACCTTC.

The J gene is TRBJ2-7, the V gene TRBV2, with D maybe TRBD1 (5 bases). This CDR3 is built from 12 residues. Trimming took 2 bases from V and 6 from J, leaving 8 bases between them. Per germline, CDR1 SNHLY and CDR2 FYNNEI. The CDR3, as DNA: TGTGCCAGCAGTGAATCAGGGTTCGAGCAGTACGTC. Translated, it gives CASSESGFEQYV.

J is TRBJ1-2 and V is TRBV28; D gene ambiguous. The CDR3 contains 15 residues. Germline V gene lookup returns CDR1 MDHEN and CDR2 SYDVKM. Trimming shortened V by 4 bases and J by 6 bases, and 18 bases separated the two germline ends. The CDR3 sequence: CASSWVGSLIDGYTF. The CDR3, as DNA: TGTGCCAGCAGTTGGGTGGGGTCTCTTATCGATGGCTACACCTTC.

V and J are TRBV7-2 and TRBJ1-2; D is unclear. Germline loops: CDR1 SGHTA, CDR2 FQGNSA. The CDR3 totals 14 residues. With 5 bases removed from V and 0 bases from J, the gap between germline ends came to 10 bases. The CDR3 region has the DNA TGTGCCAGCAGCCTCGGTCCAGCTAACTATGGCTACACCTTC. Translated: CASSLGPANYGYTF.

The chain employs TRBV19 and TRBJ2-2; tentatively, D is TRBD1 or TRBD2 (5 bases each). From germline, CDR1 is LNHDA and CDR2 SQIVND (reference sequence). V gave up 6 bases and J gave up 2 bases, with 16 bases separating them. The CDR3 covers 16 residues. As DNA, the CDR3 is TGTGCCAGTAGGCCCCCGGGACGGGGAAACACCGGGGAGCTGTTTTTT. Translating it yields CASRPPGRGNTGELFF.

This clone turned up a few times. The V gene is TRBV18, the J gene TRBJ1-3; D unclear. The V end was cut by 1 base, the J end by 3 bases, with 4 bases between. The CDR3 has 13 amino acids. Germline-derived CDR1 and CDR2 are KGHSH and LQKENI. CDR3 sequence (DNA): TGTGCCAGCTCACCACTTAGTGGAAACACCATATATTTT. This translates into CASSPLSGNTIYF. The full variable domain, rest sourced from reference TRBV18 and TRBJ1-3, is NAGVMQNPRHLVRRRGQEARLRCSPMKGHSHVYWYRQLPEEGLKFMVYLQKENIIDESGMPKERFSAEFPKEGPSILRIQQVVRGDSAAYFCASSPLSGNTIYFGEGSWLTVV.

This chain joins TRBV6-5 and TRBJ2-7, with TRBD2 matching 12 bases. The CDR3 runs 14 residues. J was trimmed by 2 bases and V by 5 bases; bases with no gene match: 1. Germline assignment: CDR1 MNHEY and CDR2 SVGAGI. The CDR3 DNA reads as TGTGCCAGCAGTCTAGCGGGGGGGACCTACGAGCAGTACTTC. It is translated as CASSLAGGTYEQYF.

The chain is built from TRBV7-3 and TRBJ1-4; D is uncertain. This CDR3 comprises 13 residues. Trimming removed 5 bases from V and 14 bases from J, with 18 bases in between. CDR1 and CDR2 from the germline V gene are SGHTA and FQGTGA. CDR3 DNA sequence: TGTGCCAGCAGCATGGACGGGCGTGTAGAGCTGTTTTTT. Its translation is CASSMDGRVELFF.

This sequence joins TRBV27 and TRBJ1-4, with 10 positions matching TRBD1. After removal of 3 bases from V and 7 bases from J, the junction contained 8 bases not matched to a gene. From germline, CDR1 is MNHEY and CDR2 SMNVEV (reference sequence). This CDR3 is 16 amino acids long. CDR3 residues: CASSLPGQGHGEKLFF. The CDR3 DNA is TGTGCCAGCAGTTTGCCGGGACAGGGGCACGGTGAAAAACTGTTTTTT. The full variable domain, with the rest looked up from reference TRBV27 and TRBJ1-4, is EAQVTQNPRYLITVTGKKLTVTCSQNMNHEYMSWYRQDPGLGLRQIYYSMNVEVTDKGDVPEGYKVSRKEKRNFPLILESPSPNQTSLYFCASSLPGQGHGEKLFFGSGTQLSVL.

In its sample, this clone was seen a few times. The chain uses TRBV7-6 and TRBJ1-1; 9 bases fit TRBD1. The CDR3 runs 15 residues. Germline V gene data show CDR1 as SGHVS and CDR2 as FNYEAQ. V lost 3 bases to trimming and J lost 8 bases; unmatched junction nucleotides: 10. The CDR3 DNA reads as TGTGCCAGCAGCTTGCGGGACAGGGACTTTGGGGAAGCTTTCTTT. It is translated as CASSLRDRDFGEAFF.

The genes are TRBV28 and TRBJ2-1, with 8 bases that match TRBD1. Germline V CDR1 and CDR2: MDHEN, SYDVKM. The CDR3 covers 14 residues. The ends lost 7 bases at V and 0 bases at J; junction bases unmatched: 2. The DNA for the CDR3 is TGTGCCAGCAATACAGGGGGCTCCTACAATGAGCAGTTCTTC. Its protein is CASNTGGSYNEQFF.

The V call is TRBV19, the J call TRBJ1-5; 7 bases agree with TRBD1. With V trimmed by 6 bases and J by 5 bases, 4 bases remained unmatched. The CDR3 is made up of 13 amino acids. The germline V gene encodes CDR1 LNHDA and CDR2 SQIVND (reference sequence). The CDR3 here is CASSPDRDQPQHF. CDR3 bases: TGTGCCAGTAGCCCCGACAGGGATCAGCCCCAGCATTTT.

V gene TRBV11-2 combines with J gene TRBJ2-1; D is unclear. There are 15 residues in the CDR3. V was pared by 0 bases and J by 5 bases, with 11 bases between. Germline V CDR1 and CDR2: SGHAT, FQNNGV. CDR3 DNA: TGTGCCAGCAGCTTAGAAGGCAGGACCCACAATGAGCAGTTCTTC. Protein: CASSLEGRTHNEQFF.

The genes are TRBV19 and TRBJ2-6; D gene uncertain. The CDR3 is made up of 13 amino acids. V dropped 3 bases and J dropped 2 bases, with 2 bases sitting between them. CDR1 is LNHDA, CDR2 SQIVND, per germline (reference sequence). The CDR3 nucleotides read TGTGCCAGTAGTATGACTGGGGCCAACGTCCTGACTTTC. Translated, it gives CASSMTGANVLTF.

The genes are TRBV19 and TRBJ1-6; D might be TRBD1 (6 bases). The CDR3 covers 15 residues. The V gene's germline CDR1 is LNHDA and CDR2 SQIVND (reference sequence). Trimming left V 7 bases short and J 7 bases short, with 17 bases between. CDR3 DNA sequence: TGTGCCAGTAAAAGGGACACCCCCCGGAATTCACCCCTCCACTTT. Residues: CASKRDTPRNSPLHF.